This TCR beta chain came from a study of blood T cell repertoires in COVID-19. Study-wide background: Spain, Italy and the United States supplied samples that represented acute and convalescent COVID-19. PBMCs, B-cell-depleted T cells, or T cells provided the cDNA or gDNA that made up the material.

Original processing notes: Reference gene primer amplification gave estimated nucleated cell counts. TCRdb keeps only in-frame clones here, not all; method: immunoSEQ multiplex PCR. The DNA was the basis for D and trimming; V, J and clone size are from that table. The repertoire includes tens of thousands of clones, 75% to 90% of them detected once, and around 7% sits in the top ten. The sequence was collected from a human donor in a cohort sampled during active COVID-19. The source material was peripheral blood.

The CDR3 bases are TGTGCCAGCAGCTGGGGTTTTGCGGGAGAGTTAGATACGCAGTATTTT. Residues: CASSWGFAGELDTQYF. The chain combines TRBV3-1 (or the pseudogene TRBV3-2) with TRBJ2-3, with 7 bases lining up with TRBD2. V shed 5 bases and J 5 bases; nucleotides not matched to a gene: 13. The CDR3 consists of 16 residues. Germline loops: CDR1 LGHDT, CDR2 YNNKEL (reference sequence).